A single count supports the clone carrying this TCR beta chain. This record belongs to a study of T cell changes during pregnancy in multiple sclerosis. Trimming at V came to 6 bases and at J to 1 base, leaving 2 bases not matched to a gene. From germline, CDR1 is MNHEY and CDR2 SMNVEV (reference sequence). The CDR3 has 13 amino acids. Using immunoSEQ multiplex PCR, the repertoire was profiled, and TCRdb retains in-frame clones only, with some absent. The sample has fewer than 60,000 clones, approximately 95% seen once. The sequence came from a female donor with multiple sclerosis, enrolled in a pregnancy study. Sequenced material: CD8+ T cells from peripheral blood mononuclear cells, taken in the first trimester of pregnancy. The chain has TRBV27 and TRBJ1-1; 7 positions agree with TRBD1. The CDR3 DNA reads TGTGCCAGCAGATGGACAGGGAACACTGAAGCTTTCTTT. It yields the protein CASRWTGNTEAFF.